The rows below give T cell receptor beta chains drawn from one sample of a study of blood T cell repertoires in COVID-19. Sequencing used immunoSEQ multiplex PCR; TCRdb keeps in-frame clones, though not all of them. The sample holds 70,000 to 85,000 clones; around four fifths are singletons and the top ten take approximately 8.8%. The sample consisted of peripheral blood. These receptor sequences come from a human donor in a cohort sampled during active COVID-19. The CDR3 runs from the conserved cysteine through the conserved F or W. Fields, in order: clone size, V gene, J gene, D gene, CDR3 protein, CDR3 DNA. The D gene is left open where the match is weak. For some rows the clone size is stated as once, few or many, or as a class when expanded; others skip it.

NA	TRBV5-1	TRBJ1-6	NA	CASSLETAASPLHF	TGCGCCAGCAGCTTGGAGACAGCCGCTTCACCCCTCCACTTT
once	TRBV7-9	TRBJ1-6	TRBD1	CASSLASGQGNSPLHF	TGTGCCAGCAGCTTAGCGTCGGGACAGGGCAATTCACCCCTCCACTTT
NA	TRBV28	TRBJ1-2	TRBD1	CASSPSGQYGYTF	TGTGCCAGCAGTCCCTCGGGACAGTATGGCTACACCTTC
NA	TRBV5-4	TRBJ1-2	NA	CASSLEGIDGYTF	TGTGCCAGCAGCTTGGAGGGGATTGATGGCTACACCTTC
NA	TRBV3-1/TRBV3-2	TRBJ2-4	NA	CASSPQAENIQYF	TGTGCCAGCAGCCCCCAAGCGGAAAACATTCAGTACTTC
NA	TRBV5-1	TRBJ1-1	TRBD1	CASTNTGVQGEAFF	TGCGCCAGCACCAATACAGGGGTCCAGGGTGAAGCTTTCTTT
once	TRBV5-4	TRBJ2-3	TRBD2	CASSNGGRASDTQYF	TGTGCCAGTTCGAACGGCGGGAGGGCCTCAGATACGCAGTATTTT
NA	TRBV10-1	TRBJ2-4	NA	CASSEDFFQGLWSVAKNIQYF	TGCGCCAGCAGTGAGGATTTTTTCCAGGGGTTATGGAGTGTAGCCAAAAACATTCAGTACTTC
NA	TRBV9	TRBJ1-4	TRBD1	CASSPPGQGEKLFF	TGTGCCAGCAGCCCACCGGGACAGGGTGAAAAACTGTTTTTT
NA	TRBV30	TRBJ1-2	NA	CAWVRTVSNYGYTF	TGTGCCTGGGTCAGGACAGTATCTAACTATGGCTACACCTTC
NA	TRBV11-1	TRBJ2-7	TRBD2	CASSSRTRKRVNEQYF	TGTGCCAGCAGCTCCCGGACTAGGAAGAGGGTAAACGAGCAGTACTTC
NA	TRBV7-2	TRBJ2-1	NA	CASSLGTYNEQFF	TGTGCCAGCAGCTTGGGGACTTACAATGAGCAGTTCTTC
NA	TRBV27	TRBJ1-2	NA	CASSGALTSYTF	TGTGCCAGCAGTGGGGCCCTCACCAGCTACACCTTC
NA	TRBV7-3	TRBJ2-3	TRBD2	CASSMGLNPDTQYF	TGTGCCAGCAGCATGGGACTAAATCCAGATACGCAGTATTTT
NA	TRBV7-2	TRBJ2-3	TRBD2	CASSHGGGRTDTQYF	TGTGCCAGCAGCCATGGCGGGGGGCGCACAGATACGCAGTATTTT
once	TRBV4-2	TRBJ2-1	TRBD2	CASSQDLTSAYNEQFF	TGTGCCAGCAGCCAAGATTTGACTAGCGCATACAATGAGCAGTTCTTC
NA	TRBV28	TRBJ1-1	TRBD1	CASSHIKDRAGTEAFF	TGTGCCAGCAGTCACATTAAGGACAGGGCCGGCACTGAAGCTTTCTTT
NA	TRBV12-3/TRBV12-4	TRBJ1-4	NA	CASSPGLEKLFF	TGTGCCAGCAGTCCCGGACTTGAAAAACTGTTTTTT
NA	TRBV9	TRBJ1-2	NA	CASSVDDKGNGYTF	TGTGCCAGCAGCGTAGATGATAAGGGGAATGGCTACACCTTC
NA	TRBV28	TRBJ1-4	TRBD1	CASRAGGSSANEKLFF	TGTGCCAGCAGAGCAGGGGGCTCCTCTGCTAATGAAAAACTGTTTTTT
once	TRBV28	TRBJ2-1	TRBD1	CASSPSGQGNYNEQFF	TGTGCCAGCAGTCCATCCGGACAGGGGAACTACAATGAGCAGTTCTTC
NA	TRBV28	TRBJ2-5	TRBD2	CGIRASGQETQYF	TGTGGGATACGGGCTAGCGGTCAAGAGACCCAGTACTTC
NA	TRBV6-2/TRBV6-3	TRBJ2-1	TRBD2	CASSPGTSGKASYNEQFF	TGTGCCAGCAGTCCCGGGACTAGCGGGAAGGCTTCCTACAATGAGCAGTTCTTC
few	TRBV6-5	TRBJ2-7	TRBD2	CASSYSSGGAYEQYF	TGTGCCAGCAGTTACTCCAGCGGGGGGGCCTACGAGCAGTACTTC
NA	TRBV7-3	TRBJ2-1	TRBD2	CASSLGRGNYNEQFF	TGTGCCAGCAGCTTAGGGCGGGGGAACTACAATGAGCAGTTCTTC
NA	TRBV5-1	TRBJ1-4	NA	CASSLGGVSNEKLFF	TGCGCCAGCAGCTTGGGGGGAGTATCTAATGAAAAACTGTTTTTT
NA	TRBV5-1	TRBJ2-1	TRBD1	CASSLNRGNEQFF	TGCGCCAGCAGCTTGAACAGGGGTAATGAGCAGTTCTTC
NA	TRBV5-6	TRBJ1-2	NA	CASSPAQGSGGYTF	TGTGCCAGCAGCCCCGCCCAGGGATCCGGTGGCTACACCTTC
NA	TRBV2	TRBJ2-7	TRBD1	CASSEQGQGRGEQYF	TGTGCCAGCAGTGAACAGGGACAGGGGCGCGGCGAGCAGTACTTC
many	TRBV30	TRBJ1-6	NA	CAWSGLLLHF	TGTGCCTGGAGTGGGCTGCTCCTCCACTTT
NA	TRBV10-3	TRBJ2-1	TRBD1	CAITSPGGNEQFF	TGTGCCATCACCTCACCAGGGGGCAATGAGCAGTTCTTC
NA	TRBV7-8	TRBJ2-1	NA	CASSSSGIGEQFF	TGTGCCAGCAGCAGTTCCGGGATTGGTGAGCAGTTCTTC
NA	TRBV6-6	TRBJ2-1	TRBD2	CASGEGSSYNEQFF	TGTGCCAGCGGGGAGGGTAGCTCCTACAATGAGCAGTTCTTC
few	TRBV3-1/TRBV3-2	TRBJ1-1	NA	CASSQAEANTEAFF	TGTGCCAGCAGCCAAGCGGAGGCCAACACTGAAGCTTTCTTT
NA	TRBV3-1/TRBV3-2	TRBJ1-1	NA	CASSPNDGSYTEAFF	TGTGCCAGCAGCCCGAACGACGGGTCCTACACTGAAGCTTTCTTT
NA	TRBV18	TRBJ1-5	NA	CASSPLGANQPQHF	TGTGCCAGCTCACCTTTAGGGGCTAATCAGCCCCAGCATTTT
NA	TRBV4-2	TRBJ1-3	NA	CASSQDWSSGNTIYF	TGTGCCAGCAGCCAAGATTGGAGCTCTGGAAACACCATATATTTT
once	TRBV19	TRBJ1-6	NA	CASSLRTDNSPLHF	TGTGCCAGTAGTCTCCGGACAGATAATTCACCCCTCCACTTT
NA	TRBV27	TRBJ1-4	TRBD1	CASSSSNRGHEKLFF	TGTGCCAGCAGTTCATCCAACAGGGGCCATGAAAAACTGTTTTTT
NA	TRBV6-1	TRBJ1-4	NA	CASSEEPGEKLFF	TGTGCCAGCAGTGAAGAACCGGGAGAAAAACTGTTTTTT
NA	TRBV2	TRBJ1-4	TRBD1	CASRPNRGIGEKLFF	TGTGCCAGTAGACCCAACAGGGGGATAGGGGAAAAACTGTTTTTT
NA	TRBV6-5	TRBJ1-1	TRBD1	CASRGTANTEAFF	TGTGCCAGCAGAGGGACAGCGAACACTGAAGCTTTCTTT
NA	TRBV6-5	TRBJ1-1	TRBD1	CASSYWGQENTEAFF	TGTGCCAGCAGTTACTGGGGACAGGAGAACACTGAAGCTTTCTTT
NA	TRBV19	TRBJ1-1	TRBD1	CASSVPGQGIKSVREAFF	TGTGCCAGTAGTGTACCGGGACAGGGTATAAAGTCTGTCCGTGAAGCTTTCTTT
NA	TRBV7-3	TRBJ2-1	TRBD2	CASSRSGRERNEQFF	TGTGCCAGCAGCCGTAGCGGGAGGGAACGCAATGAGCAGTTCTTC
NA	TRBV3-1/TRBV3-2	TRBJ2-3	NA	CASSQQGTGTDTQYF	TGTGCCAGCAGCCAACAGGGGACGGGCACAGATACGCAGTATTTT
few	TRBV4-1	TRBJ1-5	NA	CASSQEQVSRRQPQHF	TGCGCCAGCAGCCAAGAGCAGGTTTCGCGTCGTCAGCCCCAGCATTTT
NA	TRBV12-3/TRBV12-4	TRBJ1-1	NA	CASNYKNTEAFF	TGTGCCAGCAATTACAAGAACACTGAAGCTTTCTTT
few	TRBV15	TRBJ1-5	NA	CATSPLGKEPQHF	TGTGCCACCAGCCCTCTCGGGAAGGAGCCCCAGCATTTT
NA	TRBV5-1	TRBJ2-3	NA	CASSLAGEGTQYF	TGCGCCAGCAGCTTGGCCGGGGAAGGTACGCAGTATTTT
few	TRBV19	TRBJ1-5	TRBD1	CASSIGTGGGNQPQHF	TGTGCCAGTAGTATCGGGACAGGGGGCGGCAATCAGCCCCAGCATTTT
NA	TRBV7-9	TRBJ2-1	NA	CASSSPAGQWHEQFF	TGTGCCAGCAGCTCCCCGGCGGGTCAGTGGCATGAGCAGTTCTTC
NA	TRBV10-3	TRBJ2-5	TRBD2	CAIRDSGGEGETQYF	TGTGCCATCAGGGATAGCGGGGGTGAGGGAGAGACCCAGTACTTC
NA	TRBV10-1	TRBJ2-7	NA	CASSSLARPYEQYF	TGCGCCAGCAGTTCCCTAGCGAGACCCTACGAGCAGTACTTC